What follows is one TCR beta chain and its context. The antigen remains unidentified. The source of the sample is a study of siplizumab effects on memory and regulatory T cells. General observations from the study: Siplizumab produced a significant drop in alloreactive sequences attributable to unstimulated CD4+ memory cells. Sequences below about 10^-5 frequency were poorly captured. As a result, only a minor fraction of alloreactive clones mapped to unstimulated subsets. Memory cells seemed less diverse than naive T cells, which also seemed major contributors to the alloresponse. Proliferating clones, CD4+ or CD8+, lacked an assignable naive or memory phenotype in roughly 80-96% of cases.

The CDR3 sequence is 16 residues long. Trimming took off 0 bases at V and 0 bases at J, with 6 bases between the two ends. Germline V gives CDR1 MGHRA, CDR2 YSYEKL. Sequencing used immunoSEQ multiplex PCR; TCRdb keeps in-frame clones, though not all of them. The profile shows about 72,000 clones, roughly nine tenths of them singletons. The TCR was taken from a human donor in good health. Sequenced input: CD8+ T cells sorted from blood. V gene TRBV4-1 combines with J gene TRBJ2-6, with D unclear. CDR3 residues: CASSQDGYSGANVLTF. In DNA form, the CDR3 reads TGCGCCAGCAGCCAAGATGGATACTCTGGGGCCAACGTCCTGACTTTC.